Below are 25 T cell receptor beta chains sequenced from a single sample in a study of blood T cells in healthy people across ages (dated by TCRdb to between 2014 and 2017). Library prep was done by 5' RACE. The listed sequencing device is Illumina HiSeq 2500. A second PCR of roughly 7 to 11 cycles was performed with a sample-barcoded 5' primer and a J-beta primer mix. The public sequencing data were trimmed at Q25 with fastp and processed into clonotypes with MiXCR by TCRdb, which kept only in-frame beta chains. Every distinct CDR3 protein forms one entry, paired with its most common genes and DNA. The sample table lists roughly 1,500,000 distinct CDR3 sequences, approximately 32% of them with a count of one. The top ten clones comprise around 11% of the sample. The sample consisted of blood. The origin of the receptors is a woman in her thirties in good health.

This clonotype was found a few times. The chain has TRBV5-1 and TRBJ1-1, with unresolved D. Germline V gene lookup returns CDR1 SGHRS and CDR2 YFSETQ. The ends were cut back, 7 bases at V and 3 bases at J, with 13 bases in the middle. The CDR3 loop spans 13 amino acids. CDR3 residues: CASSHAVDTEAFF. The DNA for the CDR3 is TGCGCCAGCTCTCATGCGGTGGACACTGAAGCTTTCTTT.

In this sample, this clonotype turned up once. This chain connects TRBV28 to TRBJ2-1, with D possibly being TRBD1 or TRBD2 (6 bases each). This CDR3 has 13 residues. With 8 bases removed from V and 8 bases from J, the gap between germline ends came to 16 bases. Per germline, CDR1 MDHEN and CDR2 SYDVKM. In DNA, the CDR3 is TGTGCCAGCCGTAAAGGGGGGAGTGATGAGCAGTTCTTC. This sequence encodes CASRKGGSDEQFF. Combining the CDR3 with reference TRBV28 and TRBJ2-1 gives the whole variable domain DVKVTQSSRYLVKRTGEKVFLECVQDMDHENMFWYRQDPGLGLRLIYFSYDVKMKEKGDIPEGYSVSREKKERFSLILESASTNQTSMYLCASRKGGSDEQFFGPGTRLTVL.

This clonotype was detected many times. J is TRBJ2-7 and V is TRBV10-3; TRBD1 matches at 9 bases. After removal of 5 bases from V and 0 bases from J, the junction contained 8 bases not matched to a gene. The CDR3 contains 16 residues. CDR1 is ENHRY and CDR2 is SYGVKD in the germline V gene. The CDR3 DNA reads TGTGCCATCAGTCCCCCAACAGGGGGCCTCTCCTACGAGCAGTACTTC. The encoded protein is CAISPPTGGLSYEQYF.

In its sample, this clonotype was seen a few times. This chain uses TRBV11-2 with TRBJ2-3, with a tentative D call TRBD1 (6 bases). The CDR3 covers 14 residues. The germline V gene encodes CDR1 SGHAT and CDR2 FQNNGV. The V gene lost 6 bases and the J gene lost 4 bases, with 14 bases spanning the gap. This chain's CDR3 is CASSLYRAADTQYF. CDR3 DNA: TGTGCCAGCAGTTTATACAGGGCGGCAGATACGCAGTATTTT.

The sample holds one count of this clonotype. Germline is not matched at one junction end, which may reflect a read error. The chain has TRBV9 and TRBJ1-2; 8 nucleotides line up with TRBD1. CDR1 is SGDLS and CDR2 is YYNGEE in the germline V gene. CDR3 length: 17 amino acids. DNA of the CDR3: TGTGCCTGCAGCGGGGACAGGCGCCTGGTGGGTACCTATGGCTACACCTTC. Amino acids: CACSGDRRLVGTYGYTF.

The J gene is TRBJ2-1, the V gene TRBV28, with a weak D call TRBD2 (5 bases). Per the germline V gene, CDR1 is MDHEN and CDR2 is SYDVKM. The CDR3 spans 15 residues. The germline V and J ends were trimmed by 4 bases and 4 bases, with 14 bases remaining between them. CDR3 protein: CASSSPNSVYNEQFF. The DNA of the CDR3 is TGTGCCAGCAGTTCGCCCAATAGCGTATACAATGAGCAGTTCTTC. The variable domain in full, with the rest retrieved from reference TRBV28 and TRBJ2-1, is DVKVTQSSRYLVKRTGEKVFLECVQDMDHENMFWYRQDPGLGLRLIYFSYDVKMKEKGDIPEGYSVSREKKERFSLILESASTNQTSMYLCASSSPNSVYNEQFFGPGTRLTVL.

The CDR3 DNA follows: TGTGCCAGTAGTACTAGCGGGCCAGAGCAGTTCTTC. Translated: CASSTSGPEQFF. The chain recombines TRBV19 with TRBJ2-1; 8 nucleotides agree with TRBD2. The CDR3 covers 12 residues. The V gene's germline CDR1 is LNHDA and CDR2 SQIVND (reference sequence). V gave up 4 bases and J gave up 10 bases; unmatched junction bases: 3. The entire variable domain, with the rest obtained from reference TRBV19 and TRBJ2-1, is as follows: DGGITQSPKYLFRKEGQNVTLSCEQNLNHDAMYWYRQDPGQGLRLIYYSQIVNDFQKGDIAEGYSVSREKKESFPLTVTSAQKNPTAFYLCASSTSGPEQFFGPGTRLTVL.

The chain employs TRBV20-1 and TRBJ2-7; D is uncertain. The CDR3 length is 14 residues. CDR1 DFQATT and CDR2 SNEGSKA come from the germline V gene (reference sequence). V was cut by 8 bases and J by 0 bases, with 17 bases left in between. This chain's CDR3 is CSMTGSASSYEQYF. The CDR3 DNA reads as TGCAGTATGACGGGCAGCGCAAGCTCCTACGAGCAGTACTTC.

This clonotype was observed a handful of times. The chain carries TRBV6-2 or TRBV6-3 and TRBJ1-2; no firm D call. Trimming took off 5 bases at V and 4 bases at J, with 17 bases between the two ends. Per germline, CDR1 MNHEY and CDR2 SVGEGT. This CDR3 is built from 15 residues. The CDR3 is CASSGPGVDSYGYTF. The CDR3, as DNA: TGTGCCAGCAGTGGTCCCGGGGTGGATAGCTATGGCTACACCTTC.

This clonotype came up a few times. The chain is built from TRBV15 and TRBJ2-7; no definite D call. Germline V gives CDR1 LNHNV, CDR2 YYDKDF (reference sequence). The V end lost 4 bases, the J end lost 3 bases, and 7 bases lay between the germline ends. The CDR3 runs to 12 residues. CDR3 sequence reads: CATSIDNYEQYF. The CDR3 bases are TGTGCCACCAGCATCGACAACTACGAGCAGTACTTC.

This clonotype was detected a few times. The V gene is TRBV5-1, the J gene TRBJ1-1; D is unresolved. This CDR3 contains 15 residues. Germline CDR1 is SGHRS and CDR2 is YFSETQ. V was trimmed by 1 base and J by 1 base, leaving 11 bases between them. The CDR3 nucleotides read TGCGCCAGCAGCTTGTCAATGATCGGGAACACTGAAGCTTTCTTT. It translates to CASSLSMIGNTEAFF.

The chain couples TRBV5-4 to TRBJ2-4; 7 bases are a match to TRBD2. Germline lookup yields CDR1 SGHNT and CDR2 YYREEE (reference sequence). There are 17 residues in the CDR3. Unmatched junction bases numbered 8, after V lost 0 bases and J lost 2 bases. Here the CDR3 DNA reads TGTGCCAGCAGCTTGGCCAAGCGGGAAAGGTCCAAAAACATTCAGTACTTC. Protein sequence: CASSLAKRERSKNIQYF.

The CDR3 region has the DNA TGTGCCAGCAAGTCCGGACAGGGGGCTAATGGCTACACCTTC. This gives the protein CASKSGQGANGYTF. This chain links TRBV27 with TRBJ1-2; 11 nucleotides align to TRBD1. CDR3 size: 14 residues. CDR1 is MNHEY and CDR2 is SMNVEV in the germline V gene (reference sequence). V lost 7 bases and J lost 6; bases outside the gene matches: 7.

With respect to this clonotype: One junction end does not reproduce the germline sequence, and a read error may be involved. The chain recombines TRBV20-1 with TRBJ2-7; TRBD2 might be the D (5 bases). The CDR3 sequence is 12 residues long. Germline CDR1 and CDR2: DFQATT and SNEGSKA (reference sequence). DNA for the CDR3: TGCAGTGCTCGCCGGGATTCCTTCGAGCAGTACTTC. Protein: CSARRDSFEQYF.

The rearrangement joins TRBV6-2 or TRBV6-3 to TRBJ2-7; 12 positions match TRBD2. This CDR3 comprises 21 residues. Trimming at V came to 2 bases and at J to 0 bases, leaving 17 bases not matched to a gene. Germline assignment: CDR1 MNHEY and CDR2 SVGEGT. The CDR3 protein is CASSYPYRTSGEYRSSYEQYF. The DNA for the CDR3 is TGTGCCAGCAGTTACCCTTATCGGACTAGCGGGGAGTATCGGAGCTCCTACGAGCAGTACTTC.

The V gene is TRBV4-1, the J gene TRBJ2-2, with 10 bases aligning to TRBD2. Germline-derived CDR1 and CDR2 are MGHRA and YSYEKL. CDR3 length equals 17 residues. The ends lost 3 bases at V and 0 bases at J; junction bases unmatched: 4. CDR3 DNA sequence: TGCGCCAGCAGCCACCACCTAGCGGGGGCGAACACCGGGGAGCTGTTTTTT. Amino acid sequence: CASSHHLAGANTGELFF.

The chain joins TRBV10-3 to TRBJ1-1; 8 nucleotides line up with TRBD1. Germline V gene data show CDR1 as ENHRY and CDR2 as SYGVKD. The length of the CDR3 is 15 residues. V lost 4 bases to trimming and J lost 4 bases; unmatched junction nucleotides: 8. The CDR3 protein is CAISVDRGTSTEAFF. As DNA, the CDR3 is TGTGCCATCAGTGTTGACAGGGGAACGAGCACTGAAGCTTTCTTT.

This sequence joins TRBV11-2 and TRBJ2-5; D possibly corresponds to TRBD1 (5 bases). Trimming took 4 bases from V and 5 from J, leaving 23 bases between them. The length of the CDR3 is 17 residues. Per germline, CDR1 SGHAT and CDR2 FQNNGV. Written as DNA, the CDR3 is TGTGCCAGCAGCTCCGCGATTCCAGGGTTTGCTGTTGAGACCCAGTACTTC. Its translation: CASSSAIPGFAVETQYF.

Comment on this clonotype: Possible read error: a much larger clone is one base away. The V and J genes are TRBV29-1 and TRBJ2-3; TRBD2 matches at 10 bases. With V trimmed by 3 bases and J by 1 base, 1 base remained unmatched. The CDR3 runs 14 residues. The germline V gene encodes CDR1 SQVTM and CDR2 ANQGSEA. The CDR3 DNA follows: TGCAGCGTTGATACTAGCGGGGGCACAGATACGCAGTATTTT. This gives the protein CSVDTSGGTDTQYF.

As for this clonotype: Since a much larger clone is just one base distant, this may be a read error. The CDR3 here is CASGVGAGGLGETQYF. CDR3 DNA: TGTGCCAGCGGCGTGGGAGCGGGTGGGCTTGGGGAGACCCAGTACTTC. The genes are TRBV9 and TRBJ2-5, with D perhaps matching TRBD2 (6 bases). CDR3 size: 16 residues. Germline V gives CDR1 SGDLS, CDR2 YYNGEE.

The table lists this clonotype with a few counts. This chain uses TRBV7-6 with TRBJ2-7, with TRBD1 identical over 7 bases. Trimming at V came to 0 bases and at J to 5 bases, leaving 10 bases not matched to a gene. The CDR3 covers 16 residues. Germline V gene data show CDR1 as SGHVS and CDR2 as FNYEAQ. Here the CDR3 reads CASSLAHRGAHHEQYF. The CDR3 region has the DNA TGTGCCAGCAGCTTAGCACACAGGGGCGCCCACCACGAGCAGTACTTC.

The rearrangement uses TRBV21-1 and TRBJ2-1; TRBD2 is the table's D call, not checked against the DNA. TRBV21-1 is recorded as a pseudogene. The CDR3 is made up of 16 amino acids. For the CDR3, the DNA is TGTGCCAGCAGACTCCCTGGGGGGAGGCTGACATATGAGCAGTTCTTC. Translation gives CASRLPGGRLTYEQFF.

In this sample, this clonotype turned up a few times. The V and J genes are TRBV7-9 and TRBJ1-2; D remains ambiguous. V was clipped by 1 base and J by 1 base, with 10 bases between them. Germline V CDR1 and CDR2: SEHNR, FQNEAQ (reference sequence). This CDR3 is 15 amino acids long. The CDR3: CASSLERQLNYGYTF. Here the CDR3 DNA reads TGTGCCAGCAGCTTAGAACGGCAGCTTAACTATGGCTACACCTTC.

The J gene is TRBJ2-7, the V gene TRBV28, with 7 nucleotides matching TRBD1. CDR3 length equals 16 residues. V shed 8 bases, J shed 2 bases, and the junction held 15 bases outside the gene matches. Germline CDR1 reads MDHEN; CDR2 reads SYDVKM. The CDR3 DNA follows: TGTGCCAGCCCTACTGATTCGACAGGGCCCGCCTACGAGCAGTACTTC. It codes for CASPTDSTGPAYEQYF.

The chain has TRBV12-5 and TRBJ2-5, with D tentatively TRBD2 (7 bases). Germline CDR1 is LGHNT and CDR2 is FRNRAP. This CDR3 spans 14 amino acids. Trimming took 7 bases from V and 5 from J, leaving 17 bases between them. The CDR3 nucleotides are TGTGCTAGTGCCCAGACGGGGGGCATGGAGACCCAGTACTTC. Encoded protein: CASAQTGGMETQYF.